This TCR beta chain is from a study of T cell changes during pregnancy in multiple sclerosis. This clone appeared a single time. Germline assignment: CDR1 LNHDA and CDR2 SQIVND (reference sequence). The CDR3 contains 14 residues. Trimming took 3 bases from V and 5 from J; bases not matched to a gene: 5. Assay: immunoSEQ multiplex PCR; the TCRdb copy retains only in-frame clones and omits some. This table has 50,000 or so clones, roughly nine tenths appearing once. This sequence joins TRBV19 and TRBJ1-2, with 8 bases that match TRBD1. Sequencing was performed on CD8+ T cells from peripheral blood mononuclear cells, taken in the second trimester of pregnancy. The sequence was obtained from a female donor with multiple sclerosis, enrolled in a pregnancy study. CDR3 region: CASSIDRGYYGYTF. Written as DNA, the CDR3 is TGTGCCAGTAGTATCGACAGGGGATATTATGGCTACACCTTC. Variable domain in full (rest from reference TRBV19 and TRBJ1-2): DGGITQSPKYLFRKEGQNVTLSCEQNLNHDAMYWYRQDPGQGLRLIYYSQIVNDFQKGDIAEGYSVSREKKESFPLTVTSAQKNPTAFYLCASSIDRGYYGYTFGSGTRLTVV.